The 8 T cell receptor beta chains listed next were all sequenced from one sample in a study of T-cell memory formation after mild COVID-19. TCRdb used MiXCR to reprocess the 5' RACE reads, holding one entry per CDR3 protein. This table holds fewer than 250,000 distinct CDR3 sequences, 15% found once. The sample taken for sequencing was PBMCs or a T cell subset sorted from them (not recorded which). These receptors originate from an adult woman who had mild COVID-19 (a few samples of this study predate the infection). Cell type and time point are not known.

Only a few counts were recorded for this clonotype. V and J are TRBV4-2 and TRBJ1-2; 11 bases are a match to TRBD1. V was clipped by 5 bases and J by 5 bases; unmatched bases: 7. This CDR3 is built from 15 residues. Germline V gene lookup returns CDR1 LGHNA and CDR2 YNFKEQ. CDR3 region: CASSGGTGGEYGYTF. The CDR3 DNA reads as TGTGCCAGCAGCGGCGGGACAGGGGGGGAGTATGGCTACACCTTC.

The CDR3 reads CASRGVAGANVLTF. The CDR3 DNA reads as TGCGCCAGCAGGGGGGTGGCCGGGGCCAACGTCCTGACTTTC. The chain joins TRBV5-1 to TRBJ2-6; D tentatively fits TRBD1 or TRBD2 (5 bases each). The germline V and J ends were trimmed by 5 bases and 4 bases, with 10 bases remaining between them. Germline CDR1 SGHRS, CDR2 YFSETQ. CDR3 length: 14 residues. Full variable domain (remainder filled in from reference TRBV5-1 and TRBJ2-6): KAGVTQTPRYLIKTRGQQVTLSCSPISGHRSVSWYQQTPGQGLQFLFEYFSETQRNKGNFPGRFSGRQFSNSRSEMNVSTLELGDSALYLCASRGVAGANVLTFGAGSRLTVL.

The gene calls are TRBV7-9 and TRBJ2-3; D may be TRBD2 (5 bases). The CDR3 length is 16 residues. V was shortened by 1 base and J by 1 base, with 12 bases between the two germline ends. Germline-derived CDR1 and CDR2 are SEHNR and FQNEAQ (reference sequence). The CDR3: CASSLGRLARTDTQYF. The CDR3, as DNA: TGTGCCAGCAGCTTAGGGAGGCTAGCTCGCACAGATACGCAGTATTTT.

The chain has TRBV5-1 and TRBJ2-2; D ambiguous. Germline lookup yields CDR1 SGHRS and CDR2 YFSETQ. CDR3 length: 13 amino acids. Trimming shortened V by 1 base and J by 3 bases, and 4 bases separated the two germline ends. This CDR3 reads CASSLQDTGELFF. For the CDR3, the DNA is TGCGCCAGCAGCTTGCAGGACACCGGGGAGCTGTTTTTT.

This clonotype showed up just a few times. This CDR3 reads CASSIAGTGGTEAFF. DNA of the CDR3: TGTGCCAGTAGTATTGCGGGGACAGGGGGCACTGAAGCTTTCTTT. The V gene is TRBV19, the J gene TRBJ1-1; TRBD1 agrees at 11 bases. The CDR3 is 15 amino acids. CDR1 is LNHDA and CDR2 is SQIVND in the germline V gene (reference sequence). V lost 3 bases to trimming and J lost 4 bases; unmatched junction nucleotides: 4.

This clonotype was found a few times. The gene calls are TRBV12-3 or TRBV12-4 and TRBJ2-1; possibly TRBD1 for D (6 bases). The CDR3 sequence is 14 residues long. V lost 6 bases, J lost 5 bases, and 14 bases lay in between. Written as DNA, the CDR3 is TGTGCCAGCAGCCTGTTAGCAGGGGACAATGAGCAGTTCTTC. Its translation: CASSLLAGDNEQFF.

V usage is TRBV2 and J usage is TRBJ1-2; no clear D. The CDR3 is 13 amino acids. Germline V gives CDR1 SNHLY, CDR2 FYNNEI. The CDR3 DNA sequence: TGTGCTAGTGGGTCAGGCTGCGACTATGGCTACACCTTC. Translation: CASGSGCDYGYTF.

The gene calls are TRBV2 and TRBJ2-5; TRBD1 matches 9 bases. The J segment lost 5 bases and the V segment lost 7 bases, leaving 8 bases of the junction unmatched. Germline CDR1 reads SNHLY; CDR2 reads FYNNEI. The CDR3 runs 14 residues. In DNA, the CDR3 is TGTGCCAGCATGACGGACAGGGGCCACGAGACCCAGTACTTC. This codes for CASMTDRGHETQYF.